The 3 T cell receptor beta chains below all came from one sample that was sequenced in a study of molecular identifiers for immune sequencing clone quantification. TCRdb used MiXCR to reprocess the PCR reads, holding one entry per CDR3 protein. This sample has 20,000 or so distinct CDR3 sequences; 21% occur once, and the top ten carry about 6.4%. The sequencing sample was made of naive CD8+ T cells from blood, with Jurkat cell RNA spiked in. As to subset: FACS-sorted CD8+CD4-CCR7+CD45RA+ naive T cells. The receptors stem from a human donor in good health. Some libraries in this study had Jurkat cell RNA spiked in.

This clonotype was detected many times. This sequence joins TRBV7-8 and TRBJ2-7; 10 bases are shared with TRBD1. The CDR3 spans 16 residues. The trim removed 5 bases at V and 5 bases at J, leaving 12 bases unmatched. CDR1 is SGHVS and CDR2 is FQNEAQ in the germline V gene. The CDR3 DNA reads as TGTGCCAGCAGCCCGTTAGGGACAGGGGCGTTCAACGAGCAGTACTTC. It translates to CASSPLGTGAFNEQYF.

This clonotype was seen at least ten times. This chain joins TRBV10-2 and TRBJ2-1; 7 positions agree with TRBD1. The length of the CDR3 is 16 residues. Germline V gene data show CDR1 as WSHSY and CDR2 as SAAADI. V lost 2 bases, J lost 7 bases, and 11 bases stayed unmatched. The CDR3 DNA follows: TGCGCCAGCAGTGAGATGCCGGGACAGACGATGAATGAGCAGTTCTTC. Translating it yields CASSEMPGQTMNEQFF.

This clonotype is medium-sized. The J gene is TRBJ2-4, the V gene TRBV27; no clear D gene. CDR3 length equals 16 residues. V was clipped by 6 bases and J by 0 bases, with 15 bases between them. Germline CDR1 MNHEY, CDR2 SMNVEV (reference sequence). The CDR3 bases are TGTGCCAGCAGCTCCGGCTACATGGGAGCCAAAAACATTCAGTACTTC. Translating it yields CASSSGYMGAKNIQYF.